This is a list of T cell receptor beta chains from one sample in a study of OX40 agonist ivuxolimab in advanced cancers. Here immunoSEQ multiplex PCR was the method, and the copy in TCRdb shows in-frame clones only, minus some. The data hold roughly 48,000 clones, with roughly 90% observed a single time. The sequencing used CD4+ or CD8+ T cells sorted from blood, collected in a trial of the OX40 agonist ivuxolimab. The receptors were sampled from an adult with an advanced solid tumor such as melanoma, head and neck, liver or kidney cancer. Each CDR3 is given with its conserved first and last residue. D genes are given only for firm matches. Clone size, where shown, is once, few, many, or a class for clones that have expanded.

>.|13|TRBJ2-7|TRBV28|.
TGTGCCAGCAGCAGGGAAGGGAACTACGAGCAGTACTTC
CASSREGNYEQYF
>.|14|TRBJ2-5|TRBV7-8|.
TGTGCCAGCAGCTTCCAAGGCGAGCAAGAGACCCAGTACTTC
CASSFQGEQETQYF
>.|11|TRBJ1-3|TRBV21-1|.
TGTGCCGGGTACTCTGGAAACACCATATATTTT
CAGYSGNTIYF
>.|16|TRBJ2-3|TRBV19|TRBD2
TGTGCCAGTGGACCACTAGCGGGGGGGCCGACAGATACGCAGTATTTT
CASGPLAGGPTDTQYF
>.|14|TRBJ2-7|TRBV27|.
TGTGCCAGCAGTTTTGCGGGTATTGGGTACGAGCAGTACTTC
CASSFAGIGYEQYF
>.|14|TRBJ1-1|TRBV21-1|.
TGTGCCAGCAGCATACGATCAGGAAGTCCAGAAGCTTTCTTT
CASSIRSGSPEAFF
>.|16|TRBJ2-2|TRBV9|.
TGTGCCAGCAGCGTAGTAAGCGAACCAAGCACCGGGGAGCTGTTTTTT
CASSVVSEPSTGELFF
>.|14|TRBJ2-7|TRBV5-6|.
TGTGCCAGCAGCCCGGGAAATACGCCTTACGAGCAGTACTTC
CASSPGNTPYEQYF
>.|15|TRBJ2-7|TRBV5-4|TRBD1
TGTGCCAGCAGCTTGGGACAGGGGGCCACCTACGAGCAGTACTTC
CASSLGQGATYEQYF
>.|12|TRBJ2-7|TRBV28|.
TGTGCCAGCCGGACAGCCTCCTACGAGCAGTACTTC
CASRTASYEQYF
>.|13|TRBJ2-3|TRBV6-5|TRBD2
TGTGCCAGCAGTGCTGCTAGCGGGGGAGGGGAGTATTTT
CASSAASGGGEYF
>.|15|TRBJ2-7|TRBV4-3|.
TGCGCCAGCAGCGCCCCGGGTCGCACCATCTACGAGCAGTACTTC
CASSAPGRTIYEQYF
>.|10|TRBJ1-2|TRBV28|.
TGTGCCAGCCATGCCGGGGGCTACACCTTC
CASHAGGYTF
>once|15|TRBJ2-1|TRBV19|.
TGTGCCAGCTCGAGGAGCTCCCTCGCTGTGAATGAGCAGTTCTTC
CASSRSSLAVNEQFF
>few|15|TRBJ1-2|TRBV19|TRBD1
TGTGCCAGTAGTATAGCCCTGGGGGACAGAGATGGCTACACCTTC
CASSIALGDRDGYTF
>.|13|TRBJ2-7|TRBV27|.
TGTGCCAGCAGTTATGCAGGTCCCTACGAGCAGTACTTC
CASSYAGPYEQYF
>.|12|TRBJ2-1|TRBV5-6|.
TGTGCCAGCAGGCCAGGGGGGTCTGAGCAGTTCTTC
CASRPGGSEQFF
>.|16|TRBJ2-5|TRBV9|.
TGTGCCAGCAGCGTAGGTGGGACCCCTGGGGGGGAGACCCAGTACTTC
CASSVGGTPGGETQYF
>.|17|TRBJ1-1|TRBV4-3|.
TGCGCCAGCAGCCAAGGAGTCGCGGGGGCGGTGGACACTGAAGCTTTCTTT
CASSQGVAGAVDTEAFF
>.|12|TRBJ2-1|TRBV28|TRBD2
TGTGCCAGCAGTGGGAGCGGGGTTTGGCAGTTCTTC
CASSGSGVWQFF
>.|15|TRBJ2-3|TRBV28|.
TGTGCCAGCAGTTTATTCGACTCTAGCACAGATACGCAGTATTTT
CASSLFDSSTDTQYF
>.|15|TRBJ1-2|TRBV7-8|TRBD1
TGTGCCAGCAGCACCACAGGGGGGGAAAGCTATGGCTACACCTTC
CASSTTGGESYGYTF
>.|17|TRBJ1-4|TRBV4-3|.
TGCGCCAGCAGCCAAGAAATAGCCGGATACCGGAATGAAAAACTGTTTTTT
CASSQEIAGYRNEKLFF
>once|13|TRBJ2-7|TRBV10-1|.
TGCGTTCCGGGACCGTTGGATAATTACGAGCAGTACTTC
CVPGPLDNYEQYF
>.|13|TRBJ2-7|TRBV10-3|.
TGTGCCACCTGGGTTGGCGGAGCCTACGAGCAGTACTTC
CATWVGGAYEQYF
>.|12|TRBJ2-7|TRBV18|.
TGTGCCAGTTCGAACAGGGCCAACGAGCAGTACTTC
CASSNRANEQYF
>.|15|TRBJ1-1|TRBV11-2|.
TGTGCCAGCAGCCACCGCAGGGTTATGGACACTGAAGCTTTCTTT
CASSHRRVMDTEAFF
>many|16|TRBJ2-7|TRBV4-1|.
TGCGCCAGCAGCCAAGACCCACGGGGGAGCTCCTACGAGCAGTACTTC
CASSQDPRGSSYEQYF
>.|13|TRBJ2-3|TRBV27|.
TGTGCCAGCAGTGTTACTTCCACAGATACGCAGTATTTT
CASSVTSTDTQYF
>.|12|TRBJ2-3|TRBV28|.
TGTGCCAGCAGTTTAGCGGCAGATACGCAGTATTTT
CASSLAADTQYF
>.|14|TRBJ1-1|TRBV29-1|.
TGCAGCGTTCTCGGGTCCTTGGGGAACACTGAAGCTTTCTTT
CSVLGSLGNTEAFF
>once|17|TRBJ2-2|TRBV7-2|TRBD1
TGTGCCAGCAGCTTAGGAAGGACAGGGGGCGCCCCCGGGGAGCTGTTTTTT
CASSLGRTGGAPGELFF
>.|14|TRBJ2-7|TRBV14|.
TGTGCCAGCAGCCAAGATTGGGGACCTTACGAGCAGTACTTC
CASSQDWGPYEQYF
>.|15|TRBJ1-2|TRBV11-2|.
TGTGCCAGCAGCTTAAATGGTGGGGCGTTTAGTGGCTACACCTTC
CASSLNGGAFSGYTF
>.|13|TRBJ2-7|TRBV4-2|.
TGTGCCAGCAGCCAAGGGTACTCCTACGAGCAGTACTTC
CASSQGYSYEQYF
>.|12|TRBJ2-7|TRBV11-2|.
TGTGCCAGCAGCCTCTTGGGACCCCGGCAGTACTTC
CASSLLGPRQYF
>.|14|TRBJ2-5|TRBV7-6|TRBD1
TGTGCCAGCAGCTTATCAGGGGGTGCGGAGACCCAGTACTTC
CASSLSGGAETQYF
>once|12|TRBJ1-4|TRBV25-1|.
TGTGCCAGCAGCCAGGGGTATGAAAAACTGTTTTTT
CASSQGYEKLFF
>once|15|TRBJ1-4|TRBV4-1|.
TGCGCCAGCAGCCAAGGCGGGGGAACTAATGAAAAACTGTTTTTT
CASSQGGGTNEKLFF
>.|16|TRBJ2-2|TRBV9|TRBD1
TGTGCCAGCAGCGCACGACAGGGGGCGGACACCGGGGAGCTGTTTTTT
CASSARQGADTGELFF
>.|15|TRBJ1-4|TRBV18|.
TGTGCCAGCTCATCTAAAGACAGTTCTAATGAAAAACTGTTTTTT
CASSSKDSSNEKLFF
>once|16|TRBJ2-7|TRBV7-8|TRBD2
TGTGCCAGCAGCTCGGGGGGTAGCGGGGCCGCCTACGAGCAGTACTTC
CASSSGGSGAAYEQYF
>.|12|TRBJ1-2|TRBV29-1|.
TGCAGCGTTGATCTAGGGAGCTATGGCTACACCTTC
CSVDLGSYGYTF
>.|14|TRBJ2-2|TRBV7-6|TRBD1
TGTGCCAGCAGCCGGACAGGGGGGGCCGGGGAGCTGTTTTTT
CASSRTGGAGELFF
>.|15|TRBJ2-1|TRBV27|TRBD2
TGTGCCAGCAGTGTTAGCGGGGGGGCCCTCAATGAGCAGTTCTTC
CASSVSGGALNEQFF